Following are 16 T cell receptor beta chains from one sample sequenced in a study of blood T cell repertoires in COVID-19. Assay used: immunoSEQ multiplex PCR; TCRdb lists only in-frame clones, some missing. The data show roughly 360,000 clones, around 87% seen once. Specimen: PBMCs or T cells enriched from blood (not recorded which). These receptors originate from a man aged 30-40 years who had recovered from COVID-19.

V usage is TRBV11-1 and J usage is TRBJ2-2, with a tentative D call TRBD2 (5 bases). Per germline, CDR1 SGHAT and CDR2 FQDESV (reference sequence). Trimming took off 5 bases at V and 0 bases at J, with 10 bases between the two ends. This CDR3 spans 15 amino acids. Here the CDR3 DNA reads TGTGCCAGCAGCCCTCGGGGTTCGAACACCGGGGAGCTGTTTTTT. As protein: CASSPRGSNTGELFF.

The J gene is TRBJ2-2, the V gene TRBV9; D possibly corresponds to TRBD2 (6 bases). In germline, CDR1 is SGDLS, CDR2 YYNGEE. V was pared by 3 bases and J by 7 bases, with 16 bases between. The CDR3 loop spans 15 amino acids. In DNA, the CDR3 is TGTGCCAGCAGCGGCGGGACTGCCGTAAGCGGGGAGCTGTTTTTT. It translates to CASSGGTAVSGELFF. Full variable domain (rest looked up from reference TRBV9 and TRBJ2-2): DSGVTQTPKHLITATGQRVTLRCSPRSGDLSVYWYQQSLDQGLQFLIQYYNGEERAKGNILERFSAQQFPDLHSELNLSSLELGDSALYFCASSGGTAVSGELFFGEGSRLTVL.

The rearrangement joins TRBV7-2 to TRBJ1-2, with 7 bases lining up with TRBD1. Germline V lookup: CDR1 SGHTA, CDR2 FQGNSA. The trim removed 5 bases at V and 4 bases at J, leaving 4 bases unmatched. The CDR3 loop spans 13 amino acids. The chain's CDR3 is CASSKDRTYGYTF. The CDR3 DNA reads TGTGCCAGCAGCAAGGACAGGACCTATGGCTACACCTTC.

The chain joins TRBV30 to TRBJ2-7; D perhaps matches TRBD1 (6 bases). Looked up from germline, CDR1 is GTSNPN and CDR2 is SVGIG (reference sequence). The CDR3 has 13 residues. Trimming pared 6 bases from V and 0 bases from J, leaving 12 bases between. Here the CDR3 reads CACRQESSYEQYF. As DNA, the CDR3 is TGTGCCTGCAGACAGGAGAGCTCCTACGAGCAGTACTTC.

The chain links TRBV10-2 to TRBJ1-5; a possible D gene is TRBD1 (6 bases). The germline CDR1 and CDR2 sequences are WSHSY and SAAADI. The CDR3 spans 14 residues. Trimming removed 1 base from V and 4 bases from J, with 8 bases in between. CDR3 sequence reads: CASSEWDKNQPQHF. The CDR3, as DNA: TGCGCCAGCAGTGAGTGGGACAAGAATCAGCCCCAGCATTTT.

The gene calls are TRBV12-5 and TRBJ2-5; no reliable D call. The CDR3 length is 12 residues. V lost 1 base to trimming and J lost 7 bases, with 7 bases between them. Germline-derived CDR1 and CDR2 are LGHNT and FRNRAP. The DNA for the CDR3 is TGTGCTAGTGGTTTGGCCCCCCGGACCCAGTACTTC. Protein: CASGLAPRTQYF.

The chain couples TRBV5-4 to TRBJ2-3, with TRBD2 matching 7 bases. There are 17 residues in the CDR3. CDR1 is SGHNT, CDR2 YYREEE, per germline (reference sequence). Unmatched junction bases numbered 11, after V lost 0 bases and J lost 4 bases. CDR3 nucleotide sequence: TGTGCCAGCAGCTTGGAAGCTAGCGGATCAATGTCAGATACGCAGTATTTT. Translated: CASSLEASGSMSDTQYF.

The chain joins TRBV18 to TRBJ1-5, with 10 bases fitting TRBD1. The junction had 5 bases not matched to a gene; V was cut back by 3 bases and J by 3 bases. CDR1 is KGHSH and CDR2 is LQKENI in the germline V gene. This CDR3 has 16 residues. The CDR3 region has the DNA TGTGCCAGCTCACCTGGGACAGGGGACTACAATCAGCCCCAGCATTTT. Translated, it gives CASSPGTGDYNQPQHF.

This chain joins TRBV12-3 or TRBV12-4 and TRBJ2-2; possibly TRBD1 for D (5 bases). The CDR3 has 13 amino acids. Trimming cost V 7 bases and J 1 base, with 7 bases left between them. CDR3 amino acids: CASKGQNTGELFF. The DNA of the CDR3 is TGTGCCAGCAAAGGACAGAACACCGGGGAGCTGTTTTTT.

V gene TRBV5-1 combines with J gene TRBJ2-1, with TRBD2 matching over 11 bases. The CDR3 is made up of 16 amino acids. Looked up from germline, CDR1 is SGHRS and CDR2 is YFSETQ. V was pared by 4 bases and J by 3 bases, with 6 bases of the junction left unmatched. The CDR3 bases are TGCGCCAGCAGCGAGAACCTAGCGGGGGGCTACAATGAGCAGTTCTTC. It specifies CASSENLAGGYNEQFF.

The chain carries TRBV3-1 (or the pseudogene TRBV3-2) and TRBJ2-2; 10 bases agree with TRBD2. The CDR3 is 18 residues long. The germline gives CDR1 LGHDT, CDR2 YNNKEL (reference sequence). V lost 7 bases, J lost 0 bases, and 11 bases stayed unmatched. CDR3 coding DNA: TGTGCCAGCATTAGTGGAGCTAGCGGGGGTTCGAACACCGGGGAGCTGTTTTTT. Its translation is CASISGASGGSNTGELFF.

The rearrangement links TRBV7-9 to TRBJ1-2; 9 nucleotides line up with TRBD1. V was clipped by 5 bases and J by 7 bases; unmatched bases: 8. The CDR3 is 14 amino acids. Germline CDR1 SEHNR, CDR2 FQNEAQ (reference sequence). CDR3 in amino acids: CASSKRQGDGGYTF. The CDR3 DNA reads as TGTGCCAGCAGCAAACGACAGGGGGACGGTGGCTACACCTTC.

The V and J genes are TRBV27 and TRBJ2-1; D is perhaps TRBD1 (6 bases). Trimming pared 3 bases from V and 5 bases from J, leaving 11 bases between. The CDR3 spans 14 residues. Germline V lookup: CDR1 MNHEY, CDR2 SMNVEV (reference sequence). The DNA for the CDR3 is TGTGCCAGCAGTTTTGGACAGTTCGACAATGAGCAGTTCTTC. As protein: CASSFGQFDNEQFF.

This sequence joins TRBV30 and TRBJ1-1, with D unclear. Per germline, CDR1 GTSNPN and CDR2 SVGIG (reference sequence). The CDR3 has 14 residues. V gave up 5 bases and J gave up 1 base, with 14 bases separating them. CDR3 DNA sequence: TGTGCCTGGTCTCAACTTTCCTCGAACACTGAAGCTTTCTTT. It encodes CAWSQLSSNTEAFF.

This chain uses TRBV18 with TRBJ1-1; D gene uncertain. Trimming removed 6 bases at V and 4 bases at J, with 15 bases between. CDR1 and CDR2 from the germline V gene are KGHSH and LQKENI. The CDR3 totals 14 residues. The CDR3 bases are TGTGCCAGCTCTCGAGGCTCGGATGGCACTGAAGCTTTCTTT. It encodes CASSRGSDGTEAFF.

The chain carries TRBV29-1 and TRBJ1-2; no reliable D call. Germline CDR1 reads SQVTM; CDR2 reads ANQGSEA. The CDR3 spans 12 residues. Trimming removed 3 bases at V and 5 bases at J, with 10 bases between. CDR3 sequence: CSVEFPVYGYTF. CDR3 nucleotides: TGCAGCGTTGAGTTCCCAGTTTATGGCTACACCTTC.